These T cell receptor beta chains were read from a single sample in a study of T-cell memory formation after mild COVID-19. TCRdb passed the 5' RACE reads through MiXCR, listing each CDR3 protein once. The sample has 400,000 or so distinct CDR3 sequences; about 20% are singletons. What was sequenced was PBMCs or a T cell subset sorted from them (not recorded which). These TCRs come from an adult woman who had mild COVID-19 (a few samples of this study predate the infection). Cell type and time point are not known. The CDR3 runs from the conserved cysteine through the conserved F or W. A D gene is named only where the DNA matches it firmly. Only part of the rows carry a size: once, few, many, or a class if the clone is expanded.

d_gene	v_gene	len	abundance	j_gene	CDR3aa	CDR3nt
-	TRBV21-1	14	few	TRBJ2-3	CASEKCHGTDTQYF	TGTGCCAGTGAAAAATGCCACGGGACAGATACGCAGTATTTT
TRBD1	TRBV5-1	17	-	TRBJ1-3	CASSWMTGGSSGNTIYF	TGCGCCAGCAGCTGGATGACAGGGGGATCCTCTGGAAACACCATATATTTT
TRBD2	TRBV5-1	15	-	TRBJ2-7	CASSPASGRVAEQYF	TGCGCCAGCAGCCCAGCTAGCGGCAGGGTCGCCGAGCAGTACTTC
-	TRBV5-6	13	-	TRBJ1-1	CASLEDGDTEAFF	TGTGCCAGCTTGGAGGACGGAGACACTGAAGCTTTCTTT
-	TRBV10-3	14	-	TRBJ1-3	CAITRQTPGNTIYF	TGTGCCATCACGAGGCAGACCCCTGGAAACACCATATATTTT
TRBD1	TRBV6-5	16	-	TRBJ1-6	CASSSWTGGRNSPLHF	TGTGCCAGCAGCTCTTGGACAGGGGGCCGGAATTCACCCCTCCACTTT
-	TRBV7-2	14	few	TRBJ1-6	CASSSRGGSSPLHF	TGTGCCAGCAGCTCGAGGGGGGGTAGTTCACCCCTCCACTTT
-	TRBV12-3/TRBV12-4	15	-	TRBJ1-1	CASRSWTDPWAEAFF	TGTGCCAGCAGATCTTGGACAGACCCTTGGGCTGAAGCTTTCTTT
-	TRBV5-1	11	-	TRBJ1-2	CASSLGSRTDF	TGCGCCAGCAGCTTGGGCTCGAGGACTGACTTC
TRBD1	TRBV19	14	few	TRBJ1-5	CASSIEGARQPQHF	TGTGCCAGTAGTATTGAGGGGGCGCGGCAGCCCCAGCATTTT
TRBD2	TRBV20-1	17	-	TRBJ2-1	CSARDTGLANSYNEQFF	TGCAGTGCTAGGGACACGGGACTAGCTAATAGCTACAATGAGCAGTTCTTC
TRBD2	TRBV18	15	-	TRBJ2-1	CASSLGEGSYNEQFF	TGTGCCAGCTCACTCGGGGAGGGATCCTACAATGAGCAGTTCTTC
-	TRBV2	13	few	TRBJ2-7	CASRDRLNYEQYF	TGTGCCAGTAGAGACAGATTAAACTACGAGCAGTACTTC
TRBD2	TRBV30	18	few	TRBJ2-1	CAWSRLPGAGVPYNEQFF	TGTGCCTGGAGTCGGCTCCCGGGTGCGGGAGTACCCTACAATGAGCAGTTCTTC
TRBD2	TRBV15	14	-	TRBJ2-7	CATSRAGGSREQYF	TGTGCCACCAGCAGAGCGGGGGGTTCGCGAGAGCAGTACTTC
-	TRBV20-1	14	few	TRBJ2-7	CSAATGSSSYEQYF	TGCAGTGCTGCGACTGGGAGTAGCTCCTACGAGCAGTACTTC
-	TRBV20-1	13	-	TRBJ1-1	CSARVPVNTEAFF	TGCAGTGCTAGAGTCCCCGTGAACACTGAAGCTTTCTTT
TRBD1	TRBV24-1	16	-	TRBJ2-3	CATSDLGTGETDTQYF	TGTGCCACCAGTGACTTGGGGACAGGGGAGACAGATACGCAGTATTTT
-	TRBV27	15	-	TRBJ2-2	CASSSTRTGTGELFF	TGTGCCAGCAGTTCGACTAGGACGGGCACCGGGGAGCTGTTTTTT
-	TRBV5-1	16	-	TRBJ2-3	CASSLEAGQGTDTQYF	TGCGCCAGCAGCTTGGAGGCAGGGCAAGGCACAGATACGCAGTATTTT
-	TRBV7-9	13	few	TRBJ1-5	CASSPTEWGPQHF	TGTGCCAGCAGCCCGACGGAGTGGGGGCCCCAGCATTTT
-	TRBV7-9	15	few	TRBJ2-1	CASSQQGGVSNEQFF	TGTGCCAGCAGTCAGCAGGGTGGGGTTTCTAATGAGCAGTTCTTC
-	TRBV24-1	14	-	TRBJ2-1	CATSERPAYNEQFF	TGTGCCACCAGTGAGAGGCCCGCCTACAATGAGCAGTTCTTC
-	TRBV18	16	-	TRBJ2-1	CASSLLAGSSYNEQFF	TGTGCCAGCTCGCTACTCGCGGGGAGCTCCTACAATGAGCAGTTCTTC
TRBD2	TRBV4-3	14	few	TRBJ2-3	CASSQVAGIDTQYF	TGCGCCAGCAGCCAAGTAGCGGGGATAGATACGCAGTATTTT
TRBD2	TRBV11-2	16	few	TRBJ2-7	CASSPIAGHRSYEQYF	TGTGCCAGCAGCCCAATAGCGGGCCACCGCTCCTACGAGCAGTACTTC
-	TRBV10-3	16	-	TRBJ2-7	CAISETSRALAYEQYF	TGTGCCATCAGTGAGACCTCGCGCGCTCTTGCCTACGAGCAGTACTTC
TRBD2	TRBV12-3/TRBV12-4	15	-	TRBJ2-2	CASRPSGGNTGELFF	TGTGCCAGCAGACCTAGCGGGGGAAACACCGGGGAGCTGTTTTTT
-	TRBV12-3/TRBV12-4	15	-	TRBJ2-7	CASSPETRLTYEQYF	TGTGCCAGCAGCCCGGAGACTAGATTAACCTACGAGCAGTACTTC
-	TRBV19	12	few	TRBJ2-2	CASTRWGGELFF	TGTGCCAGTACCCGATGGGGCGGGGAGCTGTTTTTT
TRBD1	TRBV12-3/TRBV12-4	15	few	TRBJ1-4	CASSSQGARGEKLFF	TGTGCCAGCAGTTCGCAGGGGGCAAGGGGTGAAAAACTGTTTTTT
TRBD1	TRBV5-1	16	-	TRBJ1-4	CASSWGDRTTNEKLFF	TGCGCCAGCAGCTGGGGGGACAGGACAACTAATGAAAAACTGTTTTTT
-	TRBV6-1	17	-	TRBJ2-3	CASSESFWSNPTDTQYF	TGTGCCAGCAGTGAATCTTTTTGGTCGAACCCCACAGATACGCAGTATTTT
TRBD2	TRBV4-3	17	-	TRBJ2-1	CASSQDLSGNAHNEQFF	TGCGCCAGCAGCCAAGATCTAAGCGGGAATGCTCACAATGAGCAGTTCTTC
-	TRBV6-6	14	few	TRBJ2-7	CASSNPGLQDEQYF	TGTGCCAGCTCTAACCCGGGACTCCAGGACGAGCAGTACTTC
-	TRBV18	13	-	TRBJ2-3	CASSSYVADTQYF	TGTGCCAGCTCAAGTTATGTTGCAGATACGCAGTATTTT
-	TRBV12-3/TRBV12-4	14	-	TRBJ1-6	CASSFGRNNSPLHF	TGTGCCAGCAGTTTCGGTAGAAATAATTCACCCCTCCACTTT
TRBD1	TRBV19	17	-	TRBJ1-4	CASSPRDRGKENEKLFF	TGTGCCAGTAGTCCCCGGGACAGGGGTAAGGAGAATGAAAAACTGTTTTTT
-	TRBV20-1	15	few	TRBJ2-2	CSARDRLAHTGELFF	TGCAGTGCTAGAGATCGGCTAGCACACACCGGGGAGCTGTTTTTT
TRBD2	TRBV29-1	15	-	TRBJ2-2	CSVSGLAVNTGELFF	TGCAGCGTCTCTGGACTAGCGGTAAACACCGGGGAGCTGTTTTTT
-	TRBV9	14	-	TRBJ2-2	CASSSQGRGGELFF	TGTGCCAGCAGCTCCCAGGGGCGGGGCGGGGAGCTGTTTTTT